The clone carrying this TCR beta chain was detected a few times. Antigen specificity is unknown. This entry comes from a study of beta chain features in type 1 diabetes. The study's findings and limits: Moderate yet significant TCRB CDR3 shortening was seen in Type 1 diabetes patients in all four CD4+ subsets.

Investigators reverse transcribed all isolated RNA, so they sequenced expressed TCRB transcripts. Data came from immunoSEQ multiplex PCR; TCRdb stores just in-frame clones and leaves some out. The repertoire includes around 300,000 clones, approximately 15% of them detected once, and 0.015% to 0.019% sits in the top ten. Trimming at V came to 2 bases and at J to 5 bases, leaving 10 bases not matched to a gene. Germline V lookup: CDR1 SNHLY, CDR2 FYNNEI. There are 16 residues in the CDR3. The V and J genes are TRBV2 and TRBJ2-7, with 9 bases lining up with TRBD1. Sequenced material: naive CD4+ T cells from blood. The clonotype originates from a man aged 18 to 30 with type 1 diabetes. The CDR3 DNA is TGTGCCAGCAGTGAATATTTTGGGACAGGGAGGAACGAGCAGTACTTC. This encodes CASSEYFGTGRNEQYF.